This T cell receptor (beta chain) comes out of a study of cytomegalovirus exposure and HLA in healthy donors. Study outcomes and limitations: For TCR beta chains, V- and J-gene trimming was later linked to a missense DCLRE1C variant.

60 Vbeta and 13 Jbeta primers were used in PCR. Clones were sequenced by immunoSEQ multiplex PCR, and TCRdb holds only the in-frame ones, with some missing. The sample includes about 160,000 clones, around 76% of them seen just once. Points on this clone: Its target is not known.

The TCR originated in a female donor in good health and CMV-seronegative. Material: PBMCs.

The CDR3 sequence is CASSYRPGYEQYF. In DNA form, the CDR3 reads TGTGCCAGCAGTTATCGGCCAGGCTACGAGCAGTACTTC. The chain employs TRBV6-5 and TRBJ2-7; D unresolved. Germline lookup yields CDR1 MNHEY and CDR2 SVGAGI. The CDR3 has 13 residues. V was cut by 3 bases and J by 3 bases, with 9 bases left in between.